The 19 T cell receptor beta chains below all came from one sample that was sequenced in a study of shared clonotypes between healthy human individuals. Profiling relied on immunoSEQ multiplex PCR, and the TCRdb table lists in-frame clones only, not all of them. The sample lists 2 million to 2.5 million clones, just over 90% occurring once. Sequencing used naive CD4+ T cells from PBMCs. As to subset: CD45RA+ positively selected. Receptor source: a man between 18 and 29 years old in good health. Some clones in this sample may be carry-over from other donors' samples.

This clone appeared once. The J gene is TRBJ2-1, the V gene TRBV2, with 7 bases aligning to TRBD1. The CDR3 totals 15 residues. V lost 9 bases and J lost 3; bases outside the gene matches: 11. Per germline, CDR1 SNHLY and CDR2 FYNNEI. CDR3 protein: CASTVQGSLYNEQFF. The CDR3, as DNA: TGTGCCAGTACAGTACAGGGGTCCCTCTACAATGAGCAGTTCTTC.

This rearrangement joins TRBV30 to TRBJ2-5; 11 positions agree with TRBD2. The CDR3 loop spans 15 amino acids. Germline CDR1 is GTSNPN and CDR2 is SVGIG (reference sequence). V dropped 5 bases and J dropped 6; count of bases not matched to a gene: 11. The CDR3 loop is CAWGTYSGRGQTQYF. Here the CDR3 DNA reads TGTGCCTGGGGGACCTATAGCGGGAGGGGACAGACCCAGTACTTC.

Here the CDR3 reads CASSLTGVLNQPQHF. DNA of the CDR3: TGTGCCAGCAGCTTAACAGGGGTCCTCAATCAGCCCCAGCATTTT. The chain combines TRBV7-2 with TRBJ1-5, with 7 bases aligning to TRBD1. The junction had 4 bases not matched to a gene; V was cut back by 2 bases and J by 3 bases. The CDR3 runs 15 residues. Looked up from germline, CDR1 is SGHTA and CDR2 is FQGNSA.

V usage is TRBV7-9 and J usage is TRBJ1-2; weak D call: TRBD1 (5 bases). The germline V gene encodes CDR1 SEHNR and CDR2 FQNEAQ (reference sequence). There are 13 residues in the CDR3. The V end lost 6 bases, the J end lost 3 bases, and 11 bases lay between the germline ends. CDR3: CASRGQGYYGYTF. The DNA of the CDR3 is TGTGCCAGCAGAGGGCAGGGATACTATGGCTACACCTTC.

The rearrangement uses TRBV9 and TRBJ2-7; a possible D gene is TRBD1 (6 bases). The CDR3 runs 15 residues. Germline CDR1 and CDR2: SGDLS and YYNGEE. Between the trimmed V and J ends, which lost 3 bases and 3 bases, there was a span of 16 bases. The CDR3 coding sequence is TGTGCCAGCAGCGAGGGGACCGCAGGGGTCTACGAGCAGTACTTC. This gives the protein CASSEGTAGVYEQYF.

This chain connects TRBV4-1 to TRBJ2-7; 10 bases match TRBD1. Germline loops: CDR1 MGHRA, CDR2 YSYEKL. The CDR3 runs 16 residues. The V and J ends lost 2 bases and 4 bases, in that order; junction bases with no gene match: 8. Here the CDR3 reads CASSQPLGQGFYEQYF. The CDR3 DNA reads TGCGCCAGCAGCCAACCCCTGGGACAGGGGTTTTACGAGCAGTACTTC.

The chain recombines TRBV18 with TRBJ2-6, with no clear D. Trimming took off 2 bases at V and 3 bases at J, with 14 bases between the two ends. In germline, CDR1 is KGHSH, CDR2 LQKENI. CDR3 length equals 17 residues. The CDR3 is CASSPRIVSGGANVLTF. DNA of the CDR3: TGTGCCAGCTCACCAAGGATCGTTTCAGGTGGGGCCAACGTCCTGACTTTC. The entire variable domain, with the rest obtained from reference TRBV18 and TRBJ2-6, is as follows: NAGVMQNPRHLVRRRGQEARLRCSPMKGHSHVYWYRQLPEEGLKFMVYLQKENIIDESGMPKERFSAEFPKEGPSILRIQQVVRGDSAAYFCASSPRIVSGGANVLTFGAGSRLTVL.

This clone was observed a single time. This chain joins TRBV19 and TRBJ2-1, with D maybe TRBD2 (6 bases). Germline V CDR1 and CDR2: LNHDA, SQIVND (reference sequence). This CDR3 has 16 amino acids. The V gene lost 10 bases and the J gene lost 4 bases, with 23 bases spanning the gap. The CDR3 spells CATRTNNVQGYNEQFF. CDR3 coding DNA: TGTGCCACAAGGACTAATAACGTTCAGGGTTACAATGAGCAGTTCTTC.

Concerning this clone: Other DNA sequences in this specimen translate into the identical CDR3. The chain has TRBV19 and TRBJ2-7; D gene ambiguous. Germline loops: CDR1 LNHDA, CDR2 SQIVND (reference sequence). The CDR3 length is 14 residues. V was clipped by 1 base and J by 2 bases, with 9 bases between them. The CDR3 nucleotides are TGTGCCAGTAGTATAGGGACGGCTACCTACGAGCAGTACTTC. Its translation is CASSIGTATYEQYF.

The chain combines TRBV7-2 with TRBJ2-3; D unresolved. Trimming cost V 3 bases and J 2 bases, with 6 bases left between them. Germline values: CDR1 SGHTA, CDR2 FQGNSA. This CDR3 is built from 13 residues. As DNA, the CDR3 is TGTGCCAGCAGCTTTGCCAACACAGATACGCAGTATTTT. Its translation: CASSFANTDTQYF.

V gene TRBV11-2 combines with J gene TRBJ2-3; D uncertain. CDR1 and CDR2 from the germline V gene are SGHAT and FQNNGV. There are 15 residues in the CDR3. V was clipped by 1 base and J by 0 bases, with 8 bases between them. The CDR3 loop reads CASSLGVLSTDTQYF. CDR3 coding DNA: TGTGCCAGCAGCTTAGGGGTACTTAGCACAGATACGCAGTATTTT.

This clone was seen only once. The chain has TRBV10-1 and TRBJ1-1; D unclear. CDR3 length: 13 residues. The V end lost 0 bases, the J end lost 4 bases, and 6 bases lay between the germline ends. Germline V gene lookup returns CDR1 WNHNN and CDR2 SYGVQD (reference sequence). The CDR3 nucleotides read TGCGCCAGCAGTGAGTCAAGGGCCACTGAAGCTTTCTTT. This gives the protein CASSESRATEAFF.

This clone has just one count. No DNA is shown, since the ends of the CDR3 on it are uncertain; the CDR3 is the one TCRdb lists. The chain uses TRBV6-5 and TRBJ2-7. Germline lookup yields CDR1 MNHEY and CDR2 SVGAGI. The CDR3 spans 15 residues, counting both ends. CDR3 in amino acids: CASSTSENSLAEQYF.

This clone was seen only once. V is TRBV27 and J is TRBJ2-2, with D hard to call. This CDR3 contains 13 residues. Germline CDR1 reads MNHEY; CDR2 reads SMNVEV (reference sequence). V lost 3 bases and J 5 bases, leaving 7 bases between the germline ends. In DNA, the CDR3 is TGTGCCAGCAGTTTCCTCCGGACCGGGGAGCTGTTTTTT. Its protein product is CASSFLRTGELFF.

The chain is built from TRBV29-1 and TRBJ1-2, with D possibly being TRBD1 (5 bases). Per the germline V gene, CDR1 is SQVTM and CDR2 is ANQGSEA. The CDR3 length is 12 residues. The germline V and J ends were trimmed by 0 bases and 7 bases, with 9 bases remaining between them. The DNA of the CDR3 is TGCAGCGTTGAAGATCGGGGACTTGGCTACACCTTC. Its translation: CSVEDRGLGYTF. Full variable domain (rest looked up from reference TRBV29-1 and TRBJ1-2): SAVISQKPSRDICQRGTSLTIQCQVDSQVTMMFWYRQQPGQSLTLIATANQGSEATYESGFVIDKFPISRPNLTFSTLTVSNMSPEDSSIYLCSVEDRGLGYTFGSGTRLTVV.

The CDR3 is CASRPLPGGGGNQPQHF. CDR3 sequence (DNA): TGTGCCAGCAGGCCATTACCCGGGGGAGGTGGCAATCAGCCCCAGCATTTT. V usage is TRBV28 and J usage is TRBJ1-5; tentative D call: TRBD1 (5 bases). The CDR3 runs 17 residues. Germline V lookup: CDR1 MDHEN, CDR2 SYDVKM. V dropped 6 bases and J dropped 2 bases, with 20 bases sitting between them.

This clone was seen just once. In the same sample, other DNA sequences code for this CDR3. This chain joins TRBV5-1 and TRBJ2-1; 8 nucleotides match TRBD1. The CDR3 totals 14 residues. V lost 4 bases, J lost 5 bases, and 5 bases stayed unmatched. The V gene's germline CDR1 is SGHRS and CDR2 YFSETQ. CDR3 sequence reads: CASSPGTGNNEQFF. The CDR3 DNA sequence: TGCGCCAGCAGCCCCGGGACAGGAAACAATGAGCAGTTCTTC. The full variable domain, with the rest looked up from reference TRBV5-1 and TRBJ2-1, is KAGVTQTPRYLIKTRGQQVTLSCSPISGHRSVSWYQQTPGQGLQFLFEYFSETQRNKGNFPGRFSGRQFSNSRSEMNVSTLELGDSALYLCASSPGTGNNEQFFGPGTRLTVL.

Notes on this clone: Different DNA sequences within this sample yield the same CDR3. The genes are TRBV18 and TRBJ2-2, with TRBD1 identical over 7 bases. The V and J ends lost 1 base and 2 bases, in that order; junction bases with no gene match: 1. The germline V gene encodes CDR1 KGHSH and CDR2 LQKENI. CDR3 size: 15 residues. CDR3 in DNA: TGTGCCAGCTCACCACAGGGGGCAAACACCGGGGAGCTGTTTTTT. Translating gives CASSPQGANTGELFF.

This clone occurred a few times. One end of the junction does not line up with germline, which may come from a read error. The chain couples TRBV14 to TRBJ1-4; 7 bases agree with TRBD1. CDR3 length: 12 residues. Germline V gene data show CDR1 as SGHDN and CDR2 as FVKESK. CDR3 DNA sequence: TGTGCCAGCAGCCCCAGACCGGGACAGATGATGTTT. It yields the protein CASSPRPGQMMF.